This T cell receptor (beta chain) was identified in a study of post-analysis software for immune sequencing data (dated by TCRdb to the mid-2010s). Some background on the complete study: Relapsing-remitting, secondary progressive and progressive-relapsing multiple sclerosis were recorded as disease courses, and subtype annotation was lacking for some patients. Patient repertoires were compared against 11 previously published healthy control repertoires from donors aged roughly 6 to 26 years. A subset of samples was prepared in parallel using single-end sample barcoding, then pooled and co-amplified after Illumina adapter ligation.

TCR beta repertoires were profiled from peripheral blood of some 13 young patients with multiple sclerosis to demonstrate the VDJtools post-analysis software. The multiple sclerosis patients were children and adolescents ranging in age from 6 to 15 years. Study-wide conclusions, independent of this receptor: Direct clustering with F measure showed strong co-clustering of samples prepared in the same batch, prompting a batch-effect correction. The control group was slightly older than the multiple sclerosis patient group. Multiple sclerosis patients had significantly lower normalized Chao1 diversity than controls, a result that suggests substantial peripheral T-cell clonal expansion. Significantly higher frequencies in patients than in controls were found for about 5 TRBV segments, including TRBV5-6, TRBV5-1 and TRBV20-1.

The library was generated by PCR. Sequenced using an Illumina HiSeq 2500. To reduce PCR and sequencing biases, unique molecular identifiers were built into the TCR beta cDNA libraries. Roughly 500,000 cDNA molecules were obtained for every 1 to 10 million input T cells, so each molecule roughly corresponded to one T cell. Patient libraries were prepared and sequenced with the same protocol used for the earlier healthy control dataset. Within a given batch, samples were prepared together, multiplexed and sequenced on the same HiSeq lane. The original methods were these. Raw barcoded reads were processed with MIGEC, and single-read molecular identifier groups were discarded before consensus assembly and CDR3 extraction. VDJtools was used for post-analysis of the clonotype tables, with diversity normalized by down-sampling every dataset to the smallest sample size. In repertoire overlap clustering, CDR3 amino acid sequences, but not nucleotide sequences, were matched to correct batch-related cross-sample contamination. TCRdb's own reprocessing of the public reads used fastp at Q25 and MiXCR and kept productive beta chains. CDR3 protein duplicates are merged, each entry listing the most common genes and DNA. The V and J calls and clone size come from TCRdb's table, not from the authors' own analysis. The sample records hundreds of thousands of distinct CDR3 sequences, 53% of which are singletons. The top ten clonotypes cover about 4.5% of the sample.

The cysteine opens and the phenylalanine closes a CDR3 of 15 amino acids. Kept here is only the CDR3 DNA, which spans 45 bases and is read in frame from base 1. CDR1 and CDR2 were assigned from the germline V gene as MNHEY and SVGAGI. Germline trimming amounts to 2 bases on V and 4 bases on J, with 7 as the count of junction bases outside the gene matches. Notes on this clonotype: It has no known antigen specificity. The record has no base qualities; no much larger clone is one base away.

The chain was built from TRBV6-5 and TRBJ2-7, and 8 junctional nucleotides match TRBD1. The source is a girl between 10 and 17 years old with multiple sclerosis. Specimen: blood. The CDR3 protein: CASSYVGTGDYEQYF. The DNA is as follows: TGTGCCAGCAGTTACGTCGGGACAGGAGATTACGAGCAGTACTTC.